This T cell receptor (beta chain) was profiled in a study of CD8 T cells in Susac syndrome. Study-level points and caveats: It was acknowledged in the study that its TCR sequencing and HLA analysis involved a relatively small number of individuals.

Sequencing targeted TCR beta in blood CD8+ and CD4+ T cells. The authors reverse transcribed about 0.5 to 1 ug RNA with random hexamers. By means of immunoSEQ multiplex PCR, TCR beta CDR3 spanning 54 Vbeta and 13 Jbeta underwent amplification. TCRdb reprocessed the immunoSEQ multiplex PCR reads with MiXCR, giving one entry per CDR3 protein. The sample has around 130,000 distinct CDR3 sequences, roughly 89% seen once. A remark on this clonotype: What it binds is unknown.

Germline CDR1 LGHNA, CDR2 YSLEER. The germline V and J ends were trimmed by 1 base and 6 bases, with 15 bases remaining between them. This CDR3 has 15 residues. This chain links TRBV4-3 with TRBJ1-2; no firm D call. This TCR came from a human donor with multiple sclerosis. Sequences were obtained from CD8+ T cells from PBMCs. As DNA, the CDR3 is TGCGCCAGCAGCCAAGTCCTGCTCTATCAGAATGGCTACACCTTC. Its translation: CASSQVLLYQNGYTF.